The 26 T cell receptor beta chains in this list originate from one sample, sequenced in a study of cytomegalovirus exposure and HLA in healthy donors. It was with 60 Vbeta and 13 Jbeta primers that the PCR ran. This table comes from immunoSEQ multiplex PCR, and its TCRdb copy is limited to in-frame clones, with some not included. Counted here are approximately 85,000 clones, approximately 65% occurring once; the ten biggest clones make up approximately 5%. The sample was PBMCs. These receptors all come from a young woman in good health and CMV-seropositive.

This clone came up a few times. The chain carries TRBV27 and TRBJ2-7, with D possibly matching TRBD2 (5 bases). Trimming pared 3 bases from V and 3 bases from J, leaving 12 bases between. Germline CDR1 reads MNHEY; CDR2 reads SMNVEV (reference sequence). The CDR3 loop spans 14 amino acids. This chain's CDR3 is CASSFQVRGYEQYF. Written as DNA, the CDR3 is TGTGCCAGCAGTTTCCAGGTCCGGGGCTACGAGCAGTACTTC.

The chain recombines TRBV10-2 with TRBJ2-5, with 7 positions matching TRBD1. The CDR3 totals 15 residues. The germline CDR1 and CDR2 sequences are WSHSY and SAAADI. With 2 bases clipped from V and 5 bases from J, the junction kept 8 bases outside the gene matches. Here the CDR3 reads CASSERSGGGETQYF. CDR3 in DNA: TGCGCCAGCAGTGAGCGCTCAGGGGGTGGGGAGACCCAGTACTTC.

This chain connects TRBV5-1 to TRBJ2-1; tentative D call: TRBD2 (6 bases). Germline assignment: CDR1 SGHRS and CDR2 YFSETQ. The CDR3 is made up of 14 amino acids. Trimming took off 4 bases at V and 12 bases at J, with 20 bases between the two ends. The CDR3 loop reads CASSTYGGSEGQFF. The CDR3 nucleotides are TGCGCCAGCAGCACCTACGGGGGTTCGGAGGGGCAGTTCTTC. The entire variable domain, with the rest obtained from reference TRBV5-1 and TRBJ2-1, is as follows: KAGVTQTPRYLIKTRGQQVTLSCSPISGHRSVSWYQQTPGQGLQFLFEYFSETQRNKGNFPGRFSGRQFSNSRSEMNVSTLELGDSALYLCASSTYGGSEGQFFGPGTRLTVL.

The chain has TRBV2 and TRBJ1-4, with 8 bases that match TRBD1. This CDR3 region has 13 residues. V was clipped by 8 bases and J by 7 bases; unmatched bases: 6. CDR1 and CDR2 from the germline V gene are SNHLY and FYNNEI. CDR3 coding DNA: TGTGCCAGCTGGACAGGGCGAGGTGAAAAACTGTTTTTT. The encoded protein is CASWTGRGEKLFF.

The rearrangement uses TRBV6-4 and TRBJ2-2; 12 bases map to TRBD1. Unmatched junction bases numbered 0, after V lost 6 bases and J lost 4 bases. Germline-derived CDR1 and CDR2 are MRHNA and SNTAGT. The CDR3 spans 14 residues. The DNA for the CDR3 is TGTGCCAGCAGGGGACAGGGGGCCACCGGGGAGCTGTTTTTT. It specifies CASRGQGATGELFF.

The rearrangement joins TRBV7-4 to TRBJ1-4; 9 bases fit TRBD1. Trimming took 5 bases from V and 4 from J; bases not matched to a gene: 17. Germline CDR1 reads SGHVT; CDR2 reads SQSDAQ. CDR3 size: 19 residues. CDR3 residues: CASSLTARDRAKVNEKLFF. CDR3 in DNA: TGTGCCAGCAGCCTTACCGCCCGGGACAGGGCCAAGGTTAATGAAAAACTGTTTTTT.

This clone was seen only once. The chain couples TRBV5-1 to TRBJ2-2; 7 bases agree with TRBD1. V trimming: 6 bases; J trimming: 0 bases; junction bases outside the gene matches: 5. Germline V gene sequence: CDR1 SGHRS, CDR2 YFSETQ. The CDR3 consists of 15 residues. This CDR3 is CASTKQGSNTGELFF. DNA for the CDR3: TGCGCCAGCACAAAACAGGGGTCGAACACCGGGGAGCTGTTTTTT.

This clone was seen a few times. CDR3 nucleotides: TGCGCCAGCAGCCATCCCGGGACACCCTACGAGCAGTACTTC. It is translated as CASSHPGTPYEQYF. The V and J genes are TRBV5-1 and TRBJ2-7, with D possibly being TRBD1 (6 bases). Trimming took off 4 bases at V and 2 bases at J, with 13 bases between the two ends. Germline CDR1 reads SGHRS; CDR2 reads YFSETQ. CDR3 length: 14 residues.

This clone has only a few counts. The chain uses TRBV5-1 and TRBJ1-1; TRBD1 aligns across 10 bases. The germline V gene encodes CDR1 SGHRS and CDR2 YFSETQ. V lost 5 bases and J lost 1; bases outside the gene matches: 5. The CDR3 sequence is 15 residues long. DNA for the CDR3: TGCGCCAGCAGGACGACAGGGGGCGCGAACACTGAAGCTTTCTTT. Amino acid sequence: CASRTTGGANTEAFF. Combining the CDR3 with reference TRBV5-1 and TRBJ1-1 gives the whole variable domain KAGVTQTPRYLIKTRGQQVTLSCSPISGHRSVSWYQQTPGQGLQFLFEYFSETQRNKGNFPGRFSGRQFSNSRSEMNVSTLELGDSALYLCASRTTGGANTEAFFGQGTRLTVV.

The V gene is TRBV19, the J gene TRBJ2-5; D may be TRBD2 (6 bases). The J call may not be correct, given that the DNA end is closer to TRBJ2-7. CDR1 is LNHDA, CDR2 SQIVND, per germline (reference sequence). This CDR3 region has 16 residues. The CDR3 loop is CASSQIGGTSSYEQYF. CDR3 DNA: TGTGCCAGTAGCCAAATTGGGGGGACCAGCTCCTACGAGCAGTACTTC.

J is TRBJ2-3 and V is TRBV4-1, with D possibly being TRBD2 (6 bases). The CDR3 loop spans 15 amino acids. Trimming cost V 0 bases and J 1 base, with 8 bases left between them. CDR1 MGHRA and CDR2 YSYEKL come from the germline V gene. For the CDR3, the DNA is TGCGCCAGCAGCCAAGACGGGGGAGGCACAGATACGCAGTATTTT. Translating it yields CASSQDGGGTDTQYF.

The chain recombines TRBV29-1 with TRBJ1-2; D uncertain. Germline assignment: CDR1 SQVTM and CDR2 ANQGSEA. V was shortened by 5 bases and J by 8 bases, with 12 bases between the two germline ends. This CDR3 region has 11 residues. The CDR3 DNA reads TGCAGCGTTATGAGGGAAGGGGGCTACACCTTC. As protein: CSVMREGGYTF.

The chain has TRBV19 and TRBJ1-4; tentative D call: TRBD1 (6 bases). The CDR3 is 13 residues long. Germline loops: CDR1 LNHDA, CDR2 SQIVND (reference sequence). V shed 5 bases and J shed 8 bases, with 12 bases lying between them. The CDR3 nucleotides read TGTGCCAGTAGTGACACAGGGAAAGAAAAACTGTTTTTT. It encodes CASSDTGKEKLFF.

This clone was seen many times. The V gene is TRBV6-5, the J gene TRBJ1-6; D unclear. Looked up from germline, CDR1 is MNHEY and CDR2 is SVGAGI. This CDR3 has 14 residues. The V gene lost 0 bases and the J gene lost 10 bases, with 10 bases spanning the gap. The CDR3 region is CASSYSSPGSPLHF. CDR3 coding DNA: TGTGCCAGCAGTTACTCCAGCCCGGGATCACCCCTCCACTTT.

This CDR3 is CASSHGQVTRGYTF. In nucleotides, the CDR3 is TGCGCCAGCAGCCACGGACAGGTCACGCGTGGCTACACCTTC. V usage is TRBV4-1 and J usage is TRBJ1-2; 7 bases map to TRBD1. This CDR3 contains 14 residues. J gave up 7 bases and V 3 bases, and 8 bases lay outside the gene matches. Germline CDR1 is MGHRA and CDR2 is YSYEKL.

The V and J genes are TRBV5-1 and TRBJ1-2; D gene ambiguous. There are 14 residues in the CDR3. Germline CDR1 SGHRS, CDR2 YFSETQ. Between the trimmed V and J ends, which lost 0 bases and 0 bases, there was a span of 6 bases. The CDR3 bases are TGCGCCAGCAGCTTGGACAGTACTAACTATGGCTACACCTTC. Its translation: CASSLDSTNYGYTF.

The gene calls are TRBV7-9 and TRBJ1-4, with D tentatively TRBD1 (5 bases). Germline V gene data show CDR1 as SEHNR and CDR2 as FQNEAQ (reference sequence). V shed 4 bases and J shed 8 bases, with 11 bases lying between them. The CDR3 sequence is 13 residues long. The CDR3 bases are TGTGCCAGCAGCTGGGGGGTCGAGGAAAAACTGTTTTTT. Residues: CASSWGVEEKLFF.

The rearrangement links TRBV7-2 to TRBJ2-1, with TRBD1 matching over 7 bases. The CDR3 sequence is 15 residues long. After removal of 5 bases from V and 6 bases from J, the junction contained 10 bases not matched to a gene. Germline V gene data show CDR1 as SGHTA and CDR2 as FQGNSA. The CDR3 DNA reads as TGTGCCAGCAGCCTAAGACAGGGAGTAAGCAATGAGCAGTTCTTC. Translating it yields CASSLRQGVSNEQFF. Filled out from reference TRBV7-2 and TRBJ2-1, the complete variable domain reads GAGVSQSPSNKVTEKGKDVELRCDPISGHTALYWYRQSLGQGLEFLIYFQGNSAPDKSGLPSDRFSAERTGGSVSTLTIQRTQQEDSAVYLCASSLRQGVSNEQFFGPGTRLTVL.

The table lists this clone with a few counts. This chain joins TRBV7-2 and TRBJ2-5; 7 bases fit TRBD2. Germline-derived CDR1 and CDR2 are SGHTA and FQGNSA. Trimming at V came to 6 bases and at J to 0 bases, leaving 4 bases not matched to a gene. The CDR3 consists of 14 residues. The DNA of the CDR3 is TGTGCCAGCAGTTGGGGGGGAAACCAAGAGACCCAGTACTTC. It codes for CASSWGGNQETQYF.

This clone occurred once. The rearrangement links TRBV7-6 to TRBJ1-5, with 9 bases lining up with TRBD1. This CDR3 spans 14 amino acids. Germline CDR1 reads SGHVS; CDR2 reads FNYEAQ. The ends lost 4 bases at V and 7 bases at J; junction bases unmatched: 5. As DNA, the CDR3 is TGTGCCAGCAGCTCACAGGGGGCGCGGCAGCCCCAGCATTTT. Amino acids: CASSSQGARQPQHF.

The CDR3 region has the DNA TGCGCCAGTCTTCCTCAGCGGGGGGGGTACGAGCAGTACTTC. Its protein is CASLPQRGGYEQYF. The chain links TRBV10-1 to TRBJ2-7, with TRBD2 matching 10 bases. Germline-derived CDR1 and CDR2 are WNHNN and SYGVQD (reference sequence). The CDR3 has 14 amino acids. Trimming took 9 bases from V and 4 from J; bases not matched to a gene: 9.

J is TRBJ1-1 and V is TRBV6-5; D gene ambiguous. Germline V gives CDR1 MNHEY, CDR2 SVGAGI. The V gene lost 4 bases and the J gene lost 1 base, with 10 bases spanning the gap. The CDR3 sequence is 14 residues long. CDR3 in amino acids: CASSSLRKNTEAFF. CDR3 nucleotide sequence: TGTGCCAGCAGTTCGTTGAGGAAGAACACTGAAGCTTTCTTT.

Only a few counts were recorded for this clone. The J gene is TRBJ2-3, the V gene TRBV6-4; 7 bases match TRBD2. The V gene end was trimmed by 2 bases and the J gene end by 1 base; junction bases not matched to a gene: 0. The germline CDR1 and CDR2 sequences are MRHNA and SNTAGT. The CDR3 sequence is 14 residues long. CDR3 amino acids: CASSDAGGTDTQYF. The CDR3, as DNA: TGTGCCAGCAGTGACGCGGGGGGCACAGATACGCAGTATTTT.

This chain joins TRBV28 and TRBJ2-6; D is possibly TRBD1 (5 bases). CDR1 is MDHEN and CDR2 is SYDVKM in the germline V gene. The CDR3 runs 15 residues. The V end lost 5 bases, the J end lost 4 bases, and 12 bases lay between the germline ends. CDR3 sequence reads: CASSVPGSGANVLTF. CDR3 DNA: TGTGCCAGCAGTGTCCCAGGGTCCGGGGCCAACGTCCTGACTTTC.

The V and J genes are TRBV30 and TRBJ1-6; D is possibly TRBD1 (5 bases). This CDR3 region has 14 residues. Per the germline V gene, CDR1 is GTSNPN and CDR2 is SVGIG (reference sequence). Trimming left V 0 bases short and J 10 bases short, with 13 bases between. The CDR3 DNA reads TGTGCCTGGAGTGTGGGCAGGGTCGGATCACCCCTCCACTTT. Translating gives CAWSVGRVGSPLHF.

This chain uses TRBV5-6 with TRBJ1-3; D may be TRBD1 (6 bases). The ends were cut back, 4 bases at V and 4 bases at J, with 12 bases in the middle. The CDR3 runs to 14 residues. CDR1 and CDR2 (germline): SGHDT, YYEEEE. CDR3 loop: CASSNAGVGNTIYF. The CDR3 DNA reads TGTGCCAGCAGCAACGCAGGGGTCGGAAACACCATATATTTT.